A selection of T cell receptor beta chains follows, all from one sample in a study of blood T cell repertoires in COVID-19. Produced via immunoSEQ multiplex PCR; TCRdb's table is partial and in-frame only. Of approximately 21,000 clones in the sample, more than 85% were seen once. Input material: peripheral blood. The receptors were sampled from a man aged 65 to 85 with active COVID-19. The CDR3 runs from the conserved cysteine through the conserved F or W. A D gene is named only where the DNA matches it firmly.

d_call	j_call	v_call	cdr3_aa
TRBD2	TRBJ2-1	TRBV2	CASSLGLAAAYNEQFF
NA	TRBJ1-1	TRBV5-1	CASSARDSTQNTEAFF
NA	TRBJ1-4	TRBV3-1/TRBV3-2	CASSQDRAGRVEKLFF
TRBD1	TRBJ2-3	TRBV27	CASSFAGQGVTDTQYF
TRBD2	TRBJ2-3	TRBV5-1	CASSHGTSGRAGTDTQYF
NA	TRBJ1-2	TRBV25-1	CASSDPGYGYTF
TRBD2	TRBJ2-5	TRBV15	CATKTGTSGYQETQYF
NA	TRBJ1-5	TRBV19	CASSPRAQGQPQHF
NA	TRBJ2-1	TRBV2	CASSDVQGRYNEQFF
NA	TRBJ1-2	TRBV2	CASSDGGSYTF
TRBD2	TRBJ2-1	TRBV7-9	CASSLEAYPGLPYNEQFF
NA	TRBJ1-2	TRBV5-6	CASSLTGRDYGYTF
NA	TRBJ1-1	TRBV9	CASSVATGLANTEAFF
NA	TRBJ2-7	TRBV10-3	CAISDGQTLYF
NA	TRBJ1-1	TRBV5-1	CASKRTIQNTEAFF
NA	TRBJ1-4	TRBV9	CASSAQGSTNEKLFF
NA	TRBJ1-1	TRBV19	CASTYSPSGSTEAFF
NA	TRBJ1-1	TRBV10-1	CATSPPAAEAFF
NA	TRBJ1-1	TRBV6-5	CASSYVGTQAFF
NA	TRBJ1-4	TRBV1	CTSSHTRATNEKLFF
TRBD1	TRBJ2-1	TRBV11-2	CASSLRQGTSSYNEQFF
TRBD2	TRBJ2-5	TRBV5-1	CASSYGLAGDGALRETQYF
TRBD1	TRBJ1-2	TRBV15	CATNPTGTGSLGYTF
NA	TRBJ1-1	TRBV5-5	CASSLAQGGLNTEAFF